These 12 T cell receptor beta chains were all obtained from the same sample, sequenced in a study of blood T cell repertoires in COVID-19. Profiling relied on immunoSEQ multiplex PCR, and the TCRdb table lists in-frame clones only, not all of them. The sample consists of roughly 8,500 clones, 80% of them appearing once. The sequenced sample was peripheral blood. These receptors were taken from a man between 65 and 85 years old with active COVID-19.

The chain uses TRBV18 and TRBJ2-1; TRBD2 agrees at 13 bases. After removal of 4 bases from V and 7 bases from J, the junction contained 4 bases not matched to a gene. The CDR3 loop spans 15 amino acids. Germline lookup yields CDR1 KGHSH and CDR2 LQKENI. CDR3 loop: CASSHKLAGGNEQFF. As DNA, the CDR3 is TGTGCCAGCTCACACAAACTAGCGGGAGGGAATGAGCAGTTCTTC.

A single count supports this clone. This chain uses TRBV19 with TRBJ2-1; D is perhaps TRBD2 (7 bases). The CDR3 totals 16 residues. Germline lookup yields CDR1 LNHDA and CDR2 SQIVND (reference sequence). V gave up 5 bases and J gave up 10 bases, with 24 bases separating them. The CDR3 DNA reads as TGTGCCAGTAGTCAAGGCGGGGGAACGGGGGCCAGAGAGCAGTTCTTC. This sequence encodes CASSQGGGTGAREQFF. The full variable domain, in which reference TRBV19 and TRBJ2-1 provide the parts outside the CDR3, is DGGITQSPKYLFRKEGQNVTLSCEQNLNHDAMYWYRQDPGQGLRLIYYSQIVNDFQKGDIAEGYSVSREKKESFPLTVTSAQKNPTAFYLCASSQGGGTGAREQFFGPGTRLTVL.

The V and J genes are TRBV6-6 and TRBJ2-1; D is undetermined. In germline, CDR1 is MNHNY, CDR2 SVGAGI (reference sequence). V was pared by 6 bases and J by 6 bases, with 6 bases between. The CDR3 is 11 amino acids. In DNA, the CDR3 is TGTGCCAGCAGCCCTAGCAATGAGCAGTTCTTC. This sequence encodes CASSPSNEQFF.

This chain links TRBV5-4 with TRBJ2-4; D not resolved. Trimming removed 7 bases from V and 0 bases from J, with 11 bases in between. The CDR3 has 14 amino acids. Germline CDR1 and CDR2: SGHNT and YYREEE (reference sequence). In DNA, the CDR3 is TGTGCCAGCGGAGTTTTTCTAGCCAAAAACATTCAGTACTTC. Amino acid sequence: CASGVFLAKNIQYF.

The CDR3 is CASSLGGLRQPQHF. The CDR3 coding sequence is TGTGCCAGCAGTTTAGGAGGGCTGCGACAGCCCCAGCATTTT. The chain carries TRBV27 and TRBJ1-5, with D uncertain. Trimming took 2 bases from V and 7 from J, leaving 12 bases between them. The CDR3 consists of 14 residues. Looked up from germline, CDR1 is MNHEY and CDR2 is SMNVEV (reference sequence).

This clone has only a few counts. The chain is built from TRBV2 and TRBJ2-3, with 16 nucleotides matching TRBD2. CDR1 and CDR2 from the germline V gene are SNHLY and FYNNEI. Trimming cost V 5 bases and J 6 bases; bases outside gene matches: 11. The CDR3 spans 18 residues. This CDR3 reads CASSRNFPGLAGGDTQYF. CDR3 nucleotide sequence: TGTGCCAGCAGTAGAAACTTTCCGGGACTAGCGGGAGGGGATACGCAGTATTTT.

The chain uses TRBV18 and TRBJ2-5, with no clear D. CDR3 length: 13 amino acids. The ends were cut back, 3 bases at V and 5 bases at J, with 10 bases in the middle. The V gene's germline CDR1 is KGHSH and CDR2 LQKENI. CDR3 coding DNA: TGTGCCAGCTCACCTCTTCCGGAGGAGACCCAGTACTTC. Amino acids: CASSPLPEETQYF.

V gene TRBV19 combines with J gene TRBJ2-1; 9 bases are shared with TRBD2. There are 16 residues in the CDR3. CDR1 and CDR2 (germline): LNHDA, SQIVND (reference sequence). J lost 0 bases, V lost 8 bases, and 8 bases had no gene match. The CDR3 loop reads CASGASGVSSYNEQFF. CDR3 coding DNA: TGTGCCAGTGGGGCTAGCGGGGTGAGCTCCTACAATGAGCAGTTCTTC.

This chain links TRBV7-6 with TRBJ2-2; 12 bases agree with TRBD1. With V trimmed by 6 bases and J by 1 base, 12 bases remained unmatched. Germline CDR1 SGHVS, CDR2 FNYEAQ. The CDR3 totals 19 residues. CDR3 loop: CASSRRGTGGAGNTGELFF. As DNA, the CDR3 is TGTGCCAGCAGTCGACGGGGGACAGGGGGCGCTGGGAACACCGGGGAGCTGTTTTTT.

The chain carries TRBV28 and TRBJ1-2; TRBD1 aligns across 8 bases. The trim removed 2 bases at V and 7 bases at J, leaving 6 bases unmatched. CDR3 length: 14 residues. In germline, CDR1 is MDHEN, CDR2 SYDVKM. This CDR3 is CASSLGRGPGGYTF. DNA of the CDR3: TGTGCCAGCAGTTTAGGCAGGGGGCCGGGTGGCTACACCTTC.

The chain links TRBV19 to TRBJ2-3; the match to TRBD2 covers 10 bases. The CDR3 runs to 14 residues. Germline V gives CDR1 LNHDA, CDR2 SQIVND (reference sequence). Trimming removed 6 bases from V and 2 bases from J; junction bases left unmatched: 2. Here the CDR3 DNA reads TGTGCCAGTAGACTAGCGGGAATCACAGATACGCAGTATTTT. This gives the protein CASRLAGITDTQYF.

The rearrangement uses TRBV5-1 and TRBJ1-1; possible D gene TRBD1, 5 bases. V dropped 9 bases and J dropped 0 bases, with 15 bases sitting between them. This CDR3 comprises 14 residues. CDR1 is SGHRS and CDR2 is YFSETQ in the germline V gene. The CDR3 protein is CAIRTRAMNTEAFF. The CDR3 DNA sequence: TGCGCCATCCGGACACGGGCCATGAACACTGAAGCTTTCTTT. Supplemented by reference TRBV5-1 and TRBJ1-1, the full variable domain reads KAGVTQTPRYLIKTRGQQVTLSCSPISGHRSVSWYQQTPGQGLQFLFEYFSETQRNKGNFPGRFSGRQFSNSRSEMNVSTLELGDSALYLCAIRTRAMNTEAFFGQGTRLTVV.